This T cell receptor (beta chain) came from a study of OX40 agonist ivuxolimab in advanced cancers. Across the study: In this trial design, patients received ivuxolimab intravenously at 0.01 to 10 mg/kg every 2 weeks.

Trimming cost V 4 bases and J 1 base; bases outside gene matches: 3. This CDR3 is 15 amino acids long. The germline V gene has CDR1 SGHAT and CDR2 FQNNGV. The data were produced by immunoSEQ multiplex PCR, yet TCRdb's version contains in-frame clones alone and is incomplete. Among about 32,000 clones listed, about 86% were seen once. The sequence was obtained from an adult with an advanced solid tumor such as melanoma, head and neck, liver or kidney cancer. This specimen consisted of CD4+ or CD8+ T cells sorted from blood, obtained in a trial of the OX40 agonist ivuxolimab. This chain connects TRBV11-2 to TRBJ1-5, with 8 positions matching TRBD1. The CDR3 spells CASSSNRGSNQPQHF. The CDR3 nucleotides are TGTGCCAGCAGCTCGAACAGGGGGAGCAATCAGCCCCAGCATTTT.